The TCR beta chain described here comes from a study of cytomegalovirus exposure and HLA in healthy donors. The PCR had 60 Vbeta and 13 Jbeta primers. Authors' methods: Among the unique TCR beta chains that a later analysis counted, about 86 million in all, 9.5 million to 11 million were shared. Generated by immunoSEQ multiplex PCR, the TCRdb table keeps only in-frame clones and is missing some. That table supplies the V and J calls and clone size; D and trimming were determined from the DNA. The top ten clones hold 4.5% to 5.5% of a sample with about 170,000 clones, around 80% of them seen once. The trim removed 4 bases at V and 0 bases at J, leaving 5 bases unmatched. CDR1 is SGHRS and CDR2 is YFSETQ in the germline V gene. CDR3 size: 16 residues. Remarks on this clone: The antigen remains unidentified.

Study-wide results and limits: DRB1 had the most TCR associations and HLA-C the fewest, a later analysis found, with rates varying by HLA locus. As confirmed in vitro, a few CMV-associated chains were specific for CMV antigens. Equally common other TCR beta chains were less clonally expanded than HLA-associated ones, a later analysis found.

This TCR came from a woman between 50 and 59 years old in good health and CMV-seropositive. The material sequenced was PBMCs. This sequence joins TRBV5-1 and TRBJ2-3; 10 bases agree with TRBD2. The DNA for the CDR3 is TGCGCCAGCAGCACCCCTAGCGGGGGAAGCACAGATACGCAGTATTTT. This gives the protein CASSTPSGGSTDTQYF.